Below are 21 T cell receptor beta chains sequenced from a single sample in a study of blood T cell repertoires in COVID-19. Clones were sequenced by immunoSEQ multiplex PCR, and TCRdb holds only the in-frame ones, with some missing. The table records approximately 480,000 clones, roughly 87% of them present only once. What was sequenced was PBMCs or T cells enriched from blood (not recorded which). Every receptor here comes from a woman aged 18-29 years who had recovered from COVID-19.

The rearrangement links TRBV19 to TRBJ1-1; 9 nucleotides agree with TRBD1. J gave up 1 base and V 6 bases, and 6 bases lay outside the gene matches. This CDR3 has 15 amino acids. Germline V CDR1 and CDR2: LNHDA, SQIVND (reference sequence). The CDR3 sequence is CASSRQGEENTEAFF. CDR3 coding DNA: TGTGCCAGTAGCCGACAGGGGGAGGAGAACACTGAAGCTTTCTTT.

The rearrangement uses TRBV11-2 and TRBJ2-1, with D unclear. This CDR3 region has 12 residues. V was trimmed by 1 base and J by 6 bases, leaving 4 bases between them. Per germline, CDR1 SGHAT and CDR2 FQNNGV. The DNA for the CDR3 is TGTGCCAGCAGCTTAGTCCGCAATGAGCAGTTCTTC. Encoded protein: CASSLVRNEQFF.

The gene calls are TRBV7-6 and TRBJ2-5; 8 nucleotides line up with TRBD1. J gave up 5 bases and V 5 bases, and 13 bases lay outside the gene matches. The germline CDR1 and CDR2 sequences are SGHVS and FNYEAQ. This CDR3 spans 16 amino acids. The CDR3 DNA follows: TGTGCCAGCAGCCCGGCTTGGGCAGGGGGCGGGGAGACCCAGTACTTC. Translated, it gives CASSPAWAGGGETQYF. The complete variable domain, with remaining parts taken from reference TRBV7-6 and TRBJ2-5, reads GAGVSQSPRYKVTKRGQDVALRCDPISGHVSLYWYRQALGQGPEFLTYFNYEAQQDKSGLPNDRFSAERPEGSISTLTIQRTEQRDSAMYRCASSPAWAGGGETQYFGPGTRLLVL.

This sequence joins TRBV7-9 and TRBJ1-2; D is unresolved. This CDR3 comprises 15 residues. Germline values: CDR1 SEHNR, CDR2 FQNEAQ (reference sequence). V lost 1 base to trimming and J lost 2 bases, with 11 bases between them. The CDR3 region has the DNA TGTGCCAGCAGCTTAGAAGAACAGCCCAACTATGGCTACACCTTC. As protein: CASSLEEQPNYGYTF.

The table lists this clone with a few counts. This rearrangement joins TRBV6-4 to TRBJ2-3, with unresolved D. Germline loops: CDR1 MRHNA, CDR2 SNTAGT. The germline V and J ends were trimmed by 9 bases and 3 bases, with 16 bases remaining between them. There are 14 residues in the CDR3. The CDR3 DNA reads TGTGCCAGTTCCCCAGGTATACAAACAGATACGCAGTATTTT. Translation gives CASSPGIQTDTQYF.

The CDR3 here is CASSPSTGGVGYTF. The DNA of the CDR3 is TGTGCCAGCAGTCCCTCGACAGGGGGAGTTGGCTACACCTTC. The rearrangement uses TRBV27 and TRBJ1-2, with 9 bases identical to TRBD1. Per the germline V gene, CDR1 is MNHEY and CDR2 is SMNVEV (reference sequence). The CDR3 loop spans 14 amino acids. V was pared by 5 bases and J by 7 bases, with 8 bases of the junction left unmatched.

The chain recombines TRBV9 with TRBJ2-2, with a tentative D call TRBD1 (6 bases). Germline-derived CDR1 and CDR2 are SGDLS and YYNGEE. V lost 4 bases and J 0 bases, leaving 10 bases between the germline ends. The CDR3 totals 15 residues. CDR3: CASSHRTANTGELFF. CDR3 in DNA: TGTGCCAGCAGCCACCGGACAGCGAACACCGGGGAGCTGTTTTTT.

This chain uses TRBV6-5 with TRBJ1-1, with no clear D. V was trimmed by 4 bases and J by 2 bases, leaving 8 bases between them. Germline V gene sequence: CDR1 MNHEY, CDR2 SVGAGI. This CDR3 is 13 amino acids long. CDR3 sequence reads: CASSWSPNTEAFF. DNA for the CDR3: TGTGCCAGCAGTTGGAGCCCTAACACTGAAGCTTTCTTT.

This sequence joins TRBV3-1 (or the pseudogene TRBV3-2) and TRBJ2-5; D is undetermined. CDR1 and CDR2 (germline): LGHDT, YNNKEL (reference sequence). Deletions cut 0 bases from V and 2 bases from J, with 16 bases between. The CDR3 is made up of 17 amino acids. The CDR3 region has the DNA TGTGCCAGCAGCCAAGATGTTTGGCCAGTCACACAAGAGACCCAGTACTTC. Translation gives CASSQDVWPVTQETQYF.

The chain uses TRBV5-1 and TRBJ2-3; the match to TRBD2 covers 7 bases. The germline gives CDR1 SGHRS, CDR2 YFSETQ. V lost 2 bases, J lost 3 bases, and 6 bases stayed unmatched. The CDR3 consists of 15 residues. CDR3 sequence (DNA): TGCGCCAGCAGCTTTAACGGGGGGTGGACAGATACGCAGTATTTT. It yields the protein CASSFNGGWTDTQYF.

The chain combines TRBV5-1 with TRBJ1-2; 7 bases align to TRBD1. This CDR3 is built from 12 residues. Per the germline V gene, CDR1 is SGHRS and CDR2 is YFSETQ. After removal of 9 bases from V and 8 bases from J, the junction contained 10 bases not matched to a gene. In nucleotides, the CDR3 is TGCGCCATCCAAACAGGGGAAGGAGGCTACACCTTC. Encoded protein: CAIQTGEGGYTF.

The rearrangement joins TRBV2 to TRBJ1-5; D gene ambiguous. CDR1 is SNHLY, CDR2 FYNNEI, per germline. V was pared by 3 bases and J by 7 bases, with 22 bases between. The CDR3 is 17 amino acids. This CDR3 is CASSDRETFGMLQPQHF. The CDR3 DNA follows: TGTGCCAGCAGTGATCGGGAGACATTCGGGATGTTACAGCCCCAGCATTTT.

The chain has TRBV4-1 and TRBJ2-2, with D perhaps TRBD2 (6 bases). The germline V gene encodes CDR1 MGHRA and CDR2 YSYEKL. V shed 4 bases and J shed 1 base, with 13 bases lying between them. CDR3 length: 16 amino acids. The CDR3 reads CASSPGRGRNTGELFF. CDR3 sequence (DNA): TGCGCCAGCAGCCCCGGGCGGGGCCGGAACACCGGGGAGCTGTTTTTT.

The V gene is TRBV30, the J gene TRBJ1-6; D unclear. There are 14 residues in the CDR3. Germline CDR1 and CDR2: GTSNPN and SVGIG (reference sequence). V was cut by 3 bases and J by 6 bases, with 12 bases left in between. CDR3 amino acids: CAWSLGRGNSPLHF. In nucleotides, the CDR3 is TGTGCCTGGAGCTTAGGCCGCGGTAATTCACCCCTCCACTTT.

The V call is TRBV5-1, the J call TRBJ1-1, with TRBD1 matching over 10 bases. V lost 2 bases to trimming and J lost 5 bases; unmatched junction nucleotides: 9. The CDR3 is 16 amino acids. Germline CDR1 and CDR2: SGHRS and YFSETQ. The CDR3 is CASSFQGQGLGTEAFF. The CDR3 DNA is TGCGCCAGCAGCTTCCAGGGACAGGGGTTGGGAACTGAAGCTTTCTTT.

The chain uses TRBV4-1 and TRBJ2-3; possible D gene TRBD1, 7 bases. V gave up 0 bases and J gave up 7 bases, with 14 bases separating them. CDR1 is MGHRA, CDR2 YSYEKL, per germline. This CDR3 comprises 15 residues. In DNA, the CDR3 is TGCGCCAGCAGCCAAGAAGCAGGGGGGACAAATACGCAGTATTTT. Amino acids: CASSQEAGGTNTQYF.

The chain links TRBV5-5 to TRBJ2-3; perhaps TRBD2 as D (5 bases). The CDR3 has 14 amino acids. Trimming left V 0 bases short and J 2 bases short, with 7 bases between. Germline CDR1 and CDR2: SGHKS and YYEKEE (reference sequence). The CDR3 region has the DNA TGTGCCAGCAGCTTGGACGGACTCACAGATACGCAGTATTTT. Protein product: CASSLDGLTDTQYF. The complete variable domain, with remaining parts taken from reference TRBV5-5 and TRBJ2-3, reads DAGVTQSPTHLIKTRGQQVTLRCSPISGHKSVSWYQQVLGQGPQFIFQYYEKEERGRGNFPDRFSARQFPNYSSELNVNALLLGDSALYLCASSLDGLTDTQYFGPGTRLTVL.

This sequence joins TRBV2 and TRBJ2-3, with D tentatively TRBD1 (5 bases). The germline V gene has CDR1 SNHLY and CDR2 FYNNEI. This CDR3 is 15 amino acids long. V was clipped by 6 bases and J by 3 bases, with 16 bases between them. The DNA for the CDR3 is TGTGCCAGCAGCTTAGACAGTATCCAAACAGATACGCAGTATTTT. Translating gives CASSLDSIQTDTQYF.

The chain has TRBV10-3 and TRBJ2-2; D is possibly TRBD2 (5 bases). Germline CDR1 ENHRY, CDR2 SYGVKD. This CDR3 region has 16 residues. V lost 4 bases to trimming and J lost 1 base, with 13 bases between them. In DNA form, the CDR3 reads TGTGCCATCAGTGGCCGGGATTGGATGAACACCGGGGAGCTGTTTTTT. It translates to CAISGRDWMNTGELFF.

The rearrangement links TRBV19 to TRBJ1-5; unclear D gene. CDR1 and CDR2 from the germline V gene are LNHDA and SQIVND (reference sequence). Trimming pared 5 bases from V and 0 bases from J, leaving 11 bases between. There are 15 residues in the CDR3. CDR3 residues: CASSLQKSSNQPQHF. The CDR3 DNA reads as TGTGCCAGTAGTTTACAGAAGAGTAGCAATCAGCCCCAGCATTTT.

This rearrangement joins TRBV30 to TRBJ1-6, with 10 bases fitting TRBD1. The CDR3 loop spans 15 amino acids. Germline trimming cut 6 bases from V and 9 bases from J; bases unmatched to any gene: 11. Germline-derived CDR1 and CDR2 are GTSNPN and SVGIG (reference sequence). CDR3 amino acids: CACTSTGGLGSPLHF. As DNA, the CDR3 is TGTGCCTGTACCTCGACAGGGGGCCTCGGTTCACCCCTCCACTTT.